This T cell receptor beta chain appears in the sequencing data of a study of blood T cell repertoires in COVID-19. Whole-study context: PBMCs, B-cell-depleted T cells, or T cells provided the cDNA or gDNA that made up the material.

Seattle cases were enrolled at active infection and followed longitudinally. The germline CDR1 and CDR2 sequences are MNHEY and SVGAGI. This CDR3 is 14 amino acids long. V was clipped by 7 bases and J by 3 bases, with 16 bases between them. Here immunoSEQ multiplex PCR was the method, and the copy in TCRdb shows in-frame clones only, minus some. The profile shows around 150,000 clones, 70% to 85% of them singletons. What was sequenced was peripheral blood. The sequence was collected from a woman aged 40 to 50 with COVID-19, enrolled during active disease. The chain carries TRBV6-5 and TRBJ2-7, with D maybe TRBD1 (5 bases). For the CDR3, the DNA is TGTGCCAGCAACGCCCGGTCAGGGAACTACGAGCAGTACTTC. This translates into CASNARSGNYEQYF.